This T cell receptor (beta chain) derives from a study of siplizumab effects on memory and regulatory T cells. Profiled with immunoSEQ multiplex PCR; TCRdb holds only in-frame clones, not every one. Among more than 85,000 clones listed, roughly 92% were seen once. Germline CDR1 SGDLS, CDR2 YYNGEE. This CDR3 is built from 18 residues. Trimming pared 0 bases from V and 1 base from J, leaving 19 bases between. The sequencing sample was made of CD4+ T cells sorted from blood. The TCR originated in a human donor in good health. J is TRBJ1-2 and V is TRBV9, with D uncertain. CDR3 in amino acids: CASSVEPLGPFLNYGYTF. CDR3 nucleotides: TGTGCCAGCAGCGTAGAGCCCCTTGGGCCCTTTCTTAACTATGGCTACACCTTC.